Following are 31 T cell receptor beta chains from one sample sequenced in a study of tissue T cells after allogeneic stem cell transplantation. Clones were read by immunoSEQ multiplex PCR, and TCRdb kept only the in-frame ones, dropping some. The sample has almost 7,500 clones; approximately 84% are singletons. The source was skin, collected at autopsy. Receptors were obtained from a male patient of 60 years or more with steroid-refractory graft-versus-host disease after an allogeneic stem cell transplant. The graft donor may have contributed some T cells.

The rearrangement joins TRBV4-1 to TRBJ1-3; D possibly corresponds to TRBD1 (5 bases). The CDR3 is 17 residues long. CDR1 is MGHRA and CDR2 is YSYEKL in the germline V gene. V was cut by 4 bases and J by 2 bases, with 18 bases left in between. The CDR3 DNA reads as TGCGCCAGCAGCCCCACTGGGGGTTACGGCCCTGGAAACACCATATATTTT. Translation gives CASSPTGGYGPGNTIYF.

This clone was counted once. V usage is TRBV7-6 and J usage is TRBJ2-3; D possibly corresponds to TRBD1 (5 bases). CDR1 SGHVS and CDR2 FNYEAQ come from the germline V gene. Trimming left V 4 bases short and J 3 bases short, with 14 bases between. The CDR3 consists of 15 residues. The CDR3 is CASSSEYPGTDTQYF. CDR3 sequence (DNA): TGTGCCAGCAGCTCAGAGTATCCAGGGACAGATACGCAGTATTTT.

The V gene is TRBV20-1, the J gene TRBJ2-7, with unresolved D. The V end was cut by 5 bases, the J end by 2 bases, with 4 bases between. The CDR3 runs 10 residues. Per germline, CDR1 DFQATT and CDR2 SNEGSKA (reference sequence). The CDR3 sequence: CSALAYEQYF. The CDR3 DNA is TGCAGTGCTCTTGCCTACGAGCAGTACTTC.

This chain connects TRBV10-2 to TRBJ2-1; 8 positions match TRBD1. The V segment lost 4 bases and the J segment 3 bases; nucleotides outside the gene matches: 8. There are 16 residues in the CDR3. CDR1 is WSHSY, CDR2 SAAADI, per germline. For the CDR3, the DNA is TGCGCCAGCAGTGGAGGACAGGGTCCCCGCTACAATGAGCAGTTCTTC. Amino acids: CASSGGQGPRYNEQFF.

The chain has TRBV6-2 or TRBV6-3 and TRBJ2-7, with D unresolved. This CDR3 is 13 amino acids long. Germline CDR1 and CDR2: MNHEY and SVGEGT. V lost 0 bases and J 5 bases, leaving 8 bases between the germline ends. In nucleotides, the CDR3 is TGTGCCAGCAGTTACTCGACCCTCCACGAGCAGTACTTC. Residues: CASSYSTLHEQYF.

The chain employs TRBV5-5 and TRBJ1-3, with D possibly matching TRBD1 (6 bases). The germline CDR1 and CDR2 sequences are SGHKS and YYEKEE (reference sequence). V was cut by 2 bases and J by 4 bases, with 13 bases left in between. The CDR3 totals 15 residues. The CDR3 loop reads CASSFRTDGGNTIYF. CDR3 DNA: TGTGCCAGCAGCTTCCGGACAGATGGGGGAAACACCATATATTTT.

The chain recombines TRBV18 with TRBJ2-5; D ambiguous. The V and J ends lost 3 bases and 0 bases respectively, with 8 bases between them. The CDR3 is 14 amino acids. CDR1 is KGHSH and CDR2 is LQKENI in the germline V gene. CDR3 loop: CASSPRDNQETQYF. The CDR3 coding sequence is TGTGCCAGCTCACCTCGAGACAACCAAGAGACCCAGTACTTC.

The chain has TRBV4-1 and TRBJ1-6, with 10 bases aligning to TRBD1. Germline loops: CDR1 MGHRA, CDR2 YSYEKL. Trimming at V came to 4 bases and at J to 10 bases, leaving 13 bases not matched to a gene. The CDR3 sequence is 17 residues long. The CDR3 DNA reads as TGCGCCAGCAGCCCAACCCCGGGACAGGGGACCAGATCACCCCTCCACTTT. It is translated as CASSPTPGQGTRSPLHF.

The chain is built from TRBV6-1 and TRBJ2-7, with 7 bases that match TRBD2. V dropped 3 bases and J dropped 2; count of bases not matched to a gene: 4. Germline CDR1 is MNHNS and CDR2 is SASEGT. CDR3 length: 14 amino acids. The CDR3: CASSEWEGPYEQYF. The CDR3 DNA reads as TGTGCCAGCAGTGAGTGGGAGGGACCCTACGAGCAGTACTTC.

The chain has TRBV21-1 and TRBJ1-5; the table's D gene call, TRBD1, was not cross checked with the DNA. TRBV21-1 represents a pseudogene. The CDR3 has 19 amino acids. This chain's CDR3 is CASSRTGTGVRGSNQPQHF. CDR3 coding DNA: TGTGCCAGCAGCAGAACCGGGACAGGGGTTAGAGGAAGCAATCAGCCCCAGCATTTT.

This sequence joins TRBV29-1 and TRBJ1-2; D is unresolved. Germline CDR1 is SQVTM and CDR2 is ANQGSEA. Trimming removed 3 bases from V and 4 bases from J, with 9 bases in between. The CDR3 is 12 amino acids. The DNA for the CDR3 is TGCAGCGTTGAGTTGGGCCTCTATGGCTACACCTTC. Translation: CSVELGLYGYTF.

J is TRBJ1-1 and V is TRBV7-9; the match to TRBD1 covers 7 bases. The germline V gene encodes CDR1 SEHNR and CDR2 FQNEAQ (reference sequence). The CDR3 has 14 amino acids. Trimming took 5 bases from V and 3 from J; bases not matched to a gene: 6. The CDR3 DNA reads as TGTGCCAGCAGCCCCCAGGGGGTCGACACTGAAGCTTTCTTT. Translation: CASSPQGVDTEAFF.

The V gene is TRBV27, the J gene TRBJ1-2; perhaps TRBD1 as D (6 bases). V dropped 3 bases and J dropped 2 bases, with 10 bases sitting between them. Germline CDR1 reads MNHEY; CDR2 reads SMNVEV (reference sequence). The CDR3 contains 14 residues. CDR3 loop: CASSFGQGNYGYTF. The CDR3 nucleotides are TGTGCCAGCAGTTTTGGTCAGGGGAACTATGGCTACACCTTC.

About this clone: Mismatch with germline at one junction end may stem from a read error. The chain couples TRBV27 to TRBJ1-1; a possible D gene is TRBD1 (5 bases). Germline loops: CDR1 MNHEY, CDR2 SMNVEV (reference sequence). CDR3 length equals 15 residues. Here the CDR3 DNA reads TGTGCCAGCAGCTTATTAACAGGATTGAACACTGAAGCTTTCTTT. Translation: CASSLLTGLNTEAFF.

The chain combines TRBV30 with TRBJ1-5; D is undetermined. The CDR3 sequence is 16 residues long. Germline values: CDR1 GTSNPN, CDR2 SVGIG (reference sequence). Trimming shortened V by 2 bases and J by 2 bases, and 16 bases separated the two germline ends. The CDR3 here is CAWSSIVGEGNQPQHF. The CDR3 DNA is TGTGCCTGGAGTTCCATAGTTGGGGAGGGCAATCAGCCCCAGCATTTT. Drawing the rest from reference TRBV30 and TRBJ1-5, the complete variable domain is SQTIHQWPATLVQPVGSPLSLECTVEGTSNPNLYWYRQAAGRGLQLLFYSVGIGQISSEVPQNLSASRPQDRQFILSSKKLLLSDSGFYLCAWSSIVGEGNQPQHFGDGTRLSIL.

This chain links TRBV7-9 with TRBJ2-1; 9 bases match TRBD2. The V segment lost 8 bases and the J segment 6 bases; nucleotides outside the gene matches: 5. Germline V lookup: CDR1 SEHNR, CDR2 FQNEAQ (reference sequence). There are 13 residues in the CDR3. The CDR3 loop reads CASGSGGRNEQFF. Here the CDR3 DNA reads TGTGCCAGCGGTAGCGGGGGTCGCAATGAGCAGTTCTTC.

This sequence joins TRBV2 and TRBJ2-6, with TRBD1 matching over 10 bases. The germline V gene encodes CDR1 SNHLY and CDR2 FYNNEI. The CDR3 loop spans 16 amino acids. V trimming: 6 bases; J trimming: 9 bases; junction bases outside the gene matches: 11. Here the CDR3 DNA reads TGTGCCAGCAGGTCTCCCGGGACAGGGGTAATCAACGTCCTGACTTTC. Protein sequence: CASRSPGTGVINVLTF.

V is TRBV10-3 and J is TRBJ1-2, with D hard to call. The CDR3 contains 16 residues. Trimming shortened V by 0 bases and J by 4 bases, and 15 bases separated the two germline ends. Looked up from germline, CDR1 is ENHRY and CDR2 is SYGVKD. CDR3 nucleotide sequence: TGTGCCATCAGTGAGTCAACGCAGATACGACGCTATGGCTACACCTTC. Protein: CAISESTQIRRYGYTF.

The V and J genes are TRBV4-2 and TRBJ1-2; D may be TRBD1 (5 bases). V lost 3 bases to trimming and J lost 0 bases, with 11 bases between them. The CDR3 extends over 15 amino acids. In germline, CDR1 is LGHNA, CDR2 YNFKEQ. In DNA form, the CDR3 reads TGTGCCAGCAGCCATGAGACAGTTACTAACTATGGCTACACCTTC. It encodes CASSHETVTNYGYTF.

The J gene is TRBJ1-1, the V gene TRBV30; D ambiguous. The CDR3 spans 11 residues. CDR1 GTSNPN and CDR2 SVGIG come from the germline V gene (reference sequence). Trimming pared 6 bases from V and 5 bases from J, leaving 10 bases between. Here the CDR3 reads CACDVGTEAFF. CDR3 DNA sequence: TGTGCCTGCGACGTGGGAACTGAAGCTTTCTTT.

The genes are TRBV6-2 or TRBV6-3 and TRBJ2-2; the D gene is possibly TRBD2 (5 bases). Per the germline V gene, CDR1 is MNHEY and CDR2 is SVGEGT. Trimming cost V 4 bases and J 7 bases, with 22 bases left between them. This CDR3 comprises 17 residues. The CDR3 region is CASSFIGDTHEDGELFF. CDR3 bases: TGTGCCAGCAGTTTCATCGGGGATACGCATGAGGACGGGGAGCTGTTTTTT.

This chain joins TRBV20-1 and TRBJ2-7; a weak D match, TRBD1 (5 bases). This CDR3 has 11 amino acids. The germline V gene encodes CDR1 DFQATT and CDR2 SNEGSKA (reference sequence). The V end lost 3 bases, the J end lost 4 bases, and 7 bases lay between the germline ends. The CDR3 spells CSARKGYEQYF. The CDR3 nucleotides read TGCAGTGCTAGGAAGGGGTACGAGCAGTACTTC.

This rearrangement joins TRBV19 to TRBJ1-4, with 9 positions matching TRBD1. Losses at the gene ends were 8 bases for V and 6 bases for J; bases not matched to a gene: 7. Germline CDR1 and CDR2: LNHDA and SQIVND (reference sequence). This CDR3 contains 14 residues. The CDR3 is CASVRDRDDEKLFF. DNA for the CDR3: TGTGCCAGTGTCCGGGACAGGGACGATGAAAAACTGTTTTTT.

The V gene is TRBV29-1, the J gene TRBJ2-1, with 8 bases lining up with TRBD1. This CDR3 has 12 amino acids. V gave up 7 bases and J gave up 6 bases; unmatched junction bases: 5. Germline V gene data show CDR1 as SQVTM and CDR2 as ANQGSEA. The CDR3 sequence: CSDFGQGNEQFF. The CDR3 nucleotides read TGCAGCGATTTCGGACAGGGCAATGAGCAGTTCTTC.

This chain uses TRBV3-1 (or the pseudogene TRBV3-2) with TRBJ2-5; D remains unclear. CDR3 size: 13 residues. Germline assignment: CDR1 LGHDT and CDR2 YNNKEL (reference sequence). The ends were cut back, 0 bases at V and 5 bases at J, with 7 bases in the middle. In nucleotides, the CDR3 is TGTGCCAGCAGCCAAGATTCCCCGGAGACCCAGTACTTC. It is translated as CASSQDSPETQYF.

This chain connects TRBV30 to TRBJ2-2, with D perhaps matching TRBD2 (6 bases). CDR3 length: 14 residues. The V end was cut by 4 bases, the J end by 5 bases, with 14 bases between. From germline, CDR1 is GTSNPN and CDR2 SVGIG (reference sequence). This chain's CDR3 is CAWKRGTRTGELFF. For the CDR3, the DNA is TGTGCCTGGAAACGCGGGACCCGGACCGGGGAGCTGTTTTTT. Complete variable domain (other parts from reference TRBV30 and TRBJ2-2): SQTIHQWPATLVQPVGSPLSLECTVEGTSNPNLYWYRQAAGRGLQLLFYSVGIGQISSEVPQNLSASRPQDRQFILSSKKLLLSDSGFYLCAWKRGTRTGELFFGEGSRLTVL.

Here the CDR3 DNA reads TGCGCCAGCAGCTACGGGACCCCTAGCTACAACTATGGCTACACCTTC. The encoded protein is CASSYGTPSYNYGYTF. The J gene is TRBJ1-2, the V gene TRBV5-1, with D perhaps matching TRBD1 (5 bases). V dropped 3 bases and J dropped 2 bases, with 17 bases sitting between them. The CDR3 sequence is 16 residues long. From germline, CDR1 is SGHRS and CDR2 YFSETQ.

This clone has a handful of counts. The chain recombines TRBV29-1 with TRBJ1-2, with a tentative D call TRBD1 (5 bases). From germline, CDR1 is SQVTM and CDR2 ANQGSEA. The CDR3 has 13 amino acids. The germline V and J ends were trimmed by 6 bases and 2 bases, with 13 bases remaining between them. The CDR3 sequence is CSVPQGKNYGYTF. The CDR3 DNA is TGCAGCGTACCTCAGGGAAAGAACTATGGCTACACCTTC.

CDR3 in amino acids: CATGGQAQGHEQFF. The CDR3 bases are TGTGCCACCGGAGGACAGGCCCAGGGGCATGAGCAGTTCTTC. The genes are TRBV24-1 and TRBJ2-1; 7 nucleotides agree with TRBD1. This CDR3 spans 14 amino acids. V dropped 9 bases and J dropped 8; count of bases not matched to a gene: 12. The V gene's germline CDR1 is KGHDR and CDR2 SFDVKD.

This clone was counted only a few times. The J gene is TRBJ1-6, the V gene TRBV28; 7 bases agree with TRBD1. V lost 5 bases and J lost 7; bases outside the gene matches: 11. The CDR3 extends over 16 amino acids. Germline CDR1 is MDHEN and CDR2 is SYDVKM. CDR3 coding DNA: TGTGCCAGCAGTCTACCCCGGACAGGACTCAATTCACCCCTCCACTTT. Residues: CASSLPRTGLNSPLHF.

The V call is TRBV13, the J call TRBJ2-3; TRBD2 matches at 9 bases. The CDR3 runs to 16 residues. V trimming: 0 bases; J trimming: 1 base; junction bases outside the gene matches: 2. Germline values: CDR1 PRHDT, CDR2 FYEKMQ (reference sequence). The DNA of the CDR3 is TGTGCCAGCAGCTTAGGCCTAGCGGGACGCACAGATACGCAGTATTTT. This gives the protein CASSLGLAGRTDTQYF.